The rows below give T cell receptor beta chains drawn from one sample of a study of STAT5B mutations in CD4+ large granular lymphocyte leukemia. Using immunoSEQ multiplex PCR, the repertoire was profiled, and TCRdb retains in-frame clones only, with some absent. The sample shows about 30,000 clones, roughly 75% of them seen only once. The sample consisted of CD4+ T cells from blood buffy coats. Every receptor here comes from a human donor in good health. The CDR3 runs from the conserved cysteine through the conserved F or W. Each record gives: J gene, V gene, CDR3 protein.

j_call: TRBJ2-1; v_call: TRBV7-6; cdr3_aa: CASSWGLAGESSYNEQFF
j_call: TRBJ2-3; v_call: TRBV14; cdr3_aa: CASSQWLVAGIADTQYF
j_call: TRBJ2-1; v_call: TRBV11-2; cdr3_aa: CASSPLSGGYNEQFF
j_call: TRBJ2-1; v_call: TRBV5-5; cdr3_aa: CASSQSGTGNYNEQFF
j_call: TRBJ2-3; v_call: TRBV30; cdr3_aa: CAWSPQREAQYF
j_call: TRBJ2-7; v_call: TRBV19; cdr3_aa: CASSEGRSYEQYF
j_call: TRBJ2-1; v_call: TRBV6-5; cdr3_aa: CASSDKSGSRFF
j_call: TRBJ2-1; v_call: TRBV19; cdr3_aa: CASSTVSSYNEQFF
j_call: TRBJ2-3; v_call: TRBV20-1; cdr3_aa: CSALTGTTQYF
j_call: TRBJ2-4; v_call: TRBV4-3; cdr3_aa: CASSRGEGNIQYF
j_call: TRBJ2-1; v_call: TRBV30; cdr3_aa: CAWSVGFNPTLNEQFF
j_call: TRBJ2-1; v_call: TRBV11-2; cdr3_aa: CASSPAGLAGVNEQFF
j_call: TRBJ1-1; v_call: TRBV19; cdr3_aa: CASCQSPGGRTEAFF
j_call: TRBJ2-5; v_call: TRBV18; cdr3_aa: CASSPPEGQLETQYF
j_call: TRBJ1-1; v_call: TRBV6-1; cdr3_aa: CASTTPRDRRAFF
j_call: TRBJ2-3; v_call: TRBV2; cdr3_aa: CASHRPGQGSDTQYF
j_call: TRBJ2-3; v_call: TRBV7-6; cdr3_aa: CASSSQREDPKWTQYF
j_call: TRBJ2-2; v_call: TRBV11-2; cdr3_aa: CASSPWTSGLTGELFF
j_call: TRBJ2-1; v_call: TRBV7-3; cdr3_aa: CASSSGLAGVSNEQFF
j_call: TRBJ1-5; v_call: TRBV19; cdr3_aa: CASNPPSLGRVKQPQHF
j_call: TRBJ2-5; v_call: TRBV2; cdr3_aa: CASSEIQGSGETQYF
j_call: TRBJ2-2; v_call: TRBV6-1; cdr3_aa: CASNRLAALTGELFF
j_call: TRBJ2-6; v_call: TRBV2; cdr3_aa: CASGRSGANVLTF
j_call: TRBJ2-7; v_call: TRBV9; cdr3_aa: CASSVLAGASYEQYF
j_call: TRBJ1-6; v_call: TRBV6-5; cdr3_aa: CASSYEDRDNSPLHF
j_call: TRBJ2-3; v_call: TRBV7-9; cdr3_aa: CASSLTPTGVTDTQYF
j_call: TRBJ2-1; v_call: TRBV4-1; cdr3_aa: CASSVRLGDEQFF
j_call: TRBJ1-2; v_call: TRBV19; cdr3_aa: CASSLLDGYGYTF
j_call: TRBJ2-7; v_call: TRBV6-6; cdr3_aa: CASSYKLAGGGEQYF
j_call: TRBJ2-3; v_call: TRBV23-1; cdr3_aa: CASSQNKAGISTDTQYF
j_call: TRBJ2-5; v_call: TRBV7-9; cdr3_aa: CASSLGALTETQYF
j_call: TRBJ1-5; v_call: TRBV6-6; cdr3_aa: CASSYKRDSNQPQHF
j_call: TRBJ2-3; v_call: TRBV4-3; cdr3_aa: CASSQAHGVGTDTQYF
j_call: TRBJ1-5; v_call: TRBV30; cdr3_aa: CAWSSGTGAGNQPQHF
j_call: TRBJ2-1; v_call: TRBV9; cdr3_aa: CASSVALVVGRGTYNEQFF
j_call: TRBJ1-5; v_call: TRBV12-5; cdr3_aa: CASGLVPGQHGQPQHF
j_call: TRBJ2-3; v_call: TRBV19; cdr3_aa: CATTGGEGQPSTDTQYF
j_call: TRBJ2-5; v_call: TRBV7-2; cdr3_aa: CASSPGTAIQETQYF
j_call: TRBJ2-4; v_call: TRBV7-9; cdr3_aa: CASSFGQGVAKNIQYF
j_call: TRBJ2-7; v_call: TRBV7-9; cdr3_aa: CASSLGGGRADEQYF
j_call: TRBJ1-6; v_call: TRBV5-4; cdr3_aa: CASSWPGQEARRSPLHF
j_call: TRBJ2-1; v_call: TRBV11-3; cdr3_aa: CASTVTGGFEQFF
j_call: -; v_call: TRBV29-1; cdr3_aa: CSVRSGNYEQYF
j_call: TRBJ2-7; v_call: TRBV5-1; cdr3_aa: CASSLGTIRSHEQYF
j_call: TRBJ1-2; v_call: TRBV5-4; cdr3_aa: CASSLAGNYGYTF
j_call: TRBJ2-2; v_call: TRBV29-1; cdr3_aa: CSVERREGSGELFF
j_call: TRBJ2-1; v_call: TRBV29-1; cdr3_aa: CSSHGPASYNEQFF
j_call: TRBJ2-7; v_call: TRBV28; cdr3_aa: CASTSGRLAGGGEQYF
j_call: TRBJ2-7; v_call: TRBV15; cdr3_aa: CATSRQADPGYEQYF
j_call: TRBJ2-1; v_call: TRBV6-5; cdr3_aa: CASSSGLAGRGEQFF
j_call: TRBJ2-6; v_call: TRBV6-1; cdr3_aa: CASRGPGANVLTF
j_call: TRBJ2-3; v_call: TRBV10-3; cdr3_aa: CAISEGGTRTDTQYF
j_call: TRBJ2-1; v_call: TRBV5-4; cdr3_aa: CASKSPGAGEQFF
j_call: TRBJ2-7; v_call: TRBV30; cdr3_aa: CAWSISGYEQYF
j_call: TRBJ2-1; v_call: TRBV7-2; cdr3_aa: CASSSQPGTGRSNEQFF
j_call: -; v_call: TRBV7-9; cdr3_aa: CASSAAEILLSEQYF
j_call: TRBJ1-5; v_call: TRBV7-2; cdr3_aa: CASSPSGQGYQPQHF
j_call: TRBJ1-2; v_call: TRBV7-2; cdr3_aa: CASSPWGQPNYGYTF
j_call: TRBJ2-7; v_call: TRBV18; cdr3_aa: CASSPGTGGGEQYF
j_call: TRBJ1-2; v_call: TRBV28; cdr3_aa: CASSDLRGQGTTFNYGYTF